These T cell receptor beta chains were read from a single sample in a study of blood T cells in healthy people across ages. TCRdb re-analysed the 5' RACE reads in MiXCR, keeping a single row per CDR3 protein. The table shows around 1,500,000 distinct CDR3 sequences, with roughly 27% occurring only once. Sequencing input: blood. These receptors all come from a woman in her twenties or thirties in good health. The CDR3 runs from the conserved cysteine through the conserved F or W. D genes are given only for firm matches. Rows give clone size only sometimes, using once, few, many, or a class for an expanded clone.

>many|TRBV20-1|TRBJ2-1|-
CSAQAVAYNEQFF
TGCAGTGCCCAAGCGGTAGCATACAATGAGCAGTTCTTC
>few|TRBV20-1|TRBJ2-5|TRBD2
CSAGGGPQETQYF
TGCAGTGCCGGGGGGGGGCCCCAAGAGACCCAGTACTTC
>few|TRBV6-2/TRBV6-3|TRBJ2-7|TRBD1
CASSYPSKNTGTGTYEQYF
TGTGCCAGCAGTTACCCCTCTAAGAATACCGGGACAGGGACGTACGAGCAGTACTTC
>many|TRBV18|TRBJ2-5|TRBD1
CASSPTRGGGDLQETQYF
TGTGCCAGCTCCCCCACTCGAGGGGGCGGAGACCTCCAAGAGACCCAGTACTTC
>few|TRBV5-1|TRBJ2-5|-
CASSLGGSERETQYF
TGCGCCAGCAGCTTGGGCGGTTCGGAGAGGGAGACCCAGTACTTC
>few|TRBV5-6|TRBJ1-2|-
CASSLVAGSYGYTF
TGTGCCAGCAGCTTGGTGGCAGGTAGTTATGGCTACACCTTC
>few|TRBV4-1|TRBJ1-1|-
CASSQAPLAGYTEAFF
TGCGCCAGCAGCCAAGCCCCCTTAGCAGGGTACACTGAAGCTTTCTTT
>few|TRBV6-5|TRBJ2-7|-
CASSWDSISYEQYF
TGTGCCAGCAGTTGGGACTCAATCTCCTACGAGCAGTACTTC
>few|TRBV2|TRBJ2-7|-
CASSELLYEQYF
TGTGCCAGCAGTGAACTGCTCTACGAGCAGTACTTC
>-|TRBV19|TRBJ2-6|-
CASSIPGYGANVLTF
TGTGCCAGTAGTATACCAGGCTATGGGGCCAACGTCCTGACTTTC
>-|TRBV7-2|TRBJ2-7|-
CASSFEPRVSEQYF
TGTGCCAGCAGCTTCGAACCCAGGGTGAGCGAGCAGTACTTC
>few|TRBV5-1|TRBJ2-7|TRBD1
CASSLGTGVVSYEQYF
TGCGCCAGCAGCTTGGGGACAGGGGTAGTGTCCTACGAGCAGTACTTC
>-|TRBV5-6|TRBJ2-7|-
CASSVPGAEQYF
TGTGCCAGCAGCGTACCGGGAGCGGAGCAGTACTTC
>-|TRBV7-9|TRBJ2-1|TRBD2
CASGLRGSSYNEQFF
TGTGCCAGCGGCCTGCGGGGGAGCTCCTACAATGAGCAGTTCTTC
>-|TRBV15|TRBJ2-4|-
CATSLGHGTKDNEQYF
TGTGCCACCAGCCTAGGACATGGGACAAAGGACAATGAGCAGTACTTC
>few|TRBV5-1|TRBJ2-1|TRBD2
CASSFPGTNYNEQFF
TGCGCCAGCAGCTTCCCCGGGACTAATTACAATGAGCAGTTCTTC
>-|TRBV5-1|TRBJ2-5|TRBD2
CASSWGTSGGQETQYF
TGCGCCAGCAGCTGGGGGACTAGCGGGGGCCAAGAGACCCAGTACTTC
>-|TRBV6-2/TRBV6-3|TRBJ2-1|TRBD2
CASSYSTPVLAGGYNEQFF
TGTGCCAGCAGTTACTCCACCCCCGTACTAGCGGGAGGTTACAATGAGCAGTTCTTC
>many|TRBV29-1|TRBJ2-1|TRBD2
CSVAASGGNNEQFF
TGCAGCGTTGCAGCTAGCGGGGGAAACAATGAGCAGTTCTTC
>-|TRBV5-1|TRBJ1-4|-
CASSSRQTGEKLFF
TGCGCCAGCAGCTCGCGACAGACCGGCGAAAAACTGTTTTTT
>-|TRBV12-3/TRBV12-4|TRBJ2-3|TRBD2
CASLAGGAGGTQYF
TGTGCCAGCCTGGCGGGGGGCGCCGGAGGGACGCAGTATTTT
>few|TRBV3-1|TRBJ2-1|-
CASSRGWVAGSENEQFF
TGTGCCAGCAGCCGTGGGTGGGTAGCAGGTTCTGAGAATGAGCAGTTCTTC